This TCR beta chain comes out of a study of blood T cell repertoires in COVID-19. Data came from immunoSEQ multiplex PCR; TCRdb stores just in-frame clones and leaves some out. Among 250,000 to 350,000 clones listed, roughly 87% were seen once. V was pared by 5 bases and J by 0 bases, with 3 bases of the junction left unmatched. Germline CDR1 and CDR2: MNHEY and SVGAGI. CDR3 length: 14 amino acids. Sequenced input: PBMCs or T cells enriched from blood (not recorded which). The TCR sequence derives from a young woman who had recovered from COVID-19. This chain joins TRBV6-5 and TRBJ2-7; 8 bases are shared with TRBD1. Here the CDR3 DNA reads TGTGCCAGCAGTCAACAGGGGGGCTCCTACGAGCAGTACTTC. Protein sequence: CASSQQGGSYEQYF.